Here is one T cell receptor beta chain with its context. Antigen: not known. The data belong to a study of type 1 regulatory T cells. Looking at the study overall: This in vitro CD4 product, T-allo10, is enriched for Tr1 cells and alloantigen-specific.

In germline, CDR1 is SGHRS, CDR2 YFSETQ. V dropped 3 bases and J dropped 6 bases, with 15 bases sitting between them. This CDR3 has 14 residues. Study-wide results and limits: Type 1 regulatory T cells had a more restricted TCR repertoire than non-type 1 regulatory T cells.

TCRdb independently ran MiXCR on the reads; one entry per CDR3 protein. The profile shows tens of thousands of distinct CDR3 sequences, less than 25% of them singletons. This receptor was taken from a human donor in good health. This chain joins TRBV5-1 and TRBJ1-1; possible D gene TRBD1, 6 bases. Sequenced material: cultured type 1 regulatory T (Tr1) cells, either the whole culture or a sorted fraction (not recorded which). The CDR3 here is CASSSGQSAPEAFF. CDR3 nucleotides: TGCGCCAGCAGCTCCGGACAGTCGGCCCCTGAAGCTTTCTTT.